A single sample is the source of the 4 T cell receptor beta chains below, sequenced in a study of blood T cell repertoires in COVID-19. TCRdb keeps only in-frame clones here, not all; method: immunoSEQ multiplex PCR. The table includes around 340,000 clones, roughly 90% detected once. The sample was PBMCs or T cells enriched from blood (not recorded which). The receptors stem from a woman in her thirties who had been exposed to COVID-19.

V is TRBV7-9 and J is TRBJ1-5, with D perhaps TRBD1 (5 bases). CDR1 is SEHNR and CDR2 is FQNEAQ in the germline V gene (reference sequence). The CDR3 sequence is 17 residues long. V was clipped by 5 bases and J by 0 bases, with 17 bases between them. This chain's CDR3 is CASSPGEQAYSNQPQHF. The CDR3 nucleotides are TGTGCCAGCAGCCCGGGGGAACAGGCATATAGCAATCAGCCCCAGCATTTT.

The chain has TRBV14 and TRBJ1-4, with 7 bases fitting TRBD1. From germline, CDR1 is SGHDN and CDR2 FVKESK. Unmatched junction bases numbered 6, after V lost 2 bases and J lost 3 bases. This CDR3 spans 16 amino acids. The CDR3 nucleotides are TGTGCCAGCAGCCAAAGGTCCGACAGGGCTAATGAAAAACTGTTTTTT. This codes for CASSQRSDRANEKLFF. The full variable domain, with the rest looked up from reference TRBV14 and TRBJ1-4, is EAGVTQFPSHSVIEKGQTVTLRCDPISGHDNLYWYRRVMGKEIKFLLHFVKESKQDESGMPNNRFLAERTGGTYSTLKVQPAELEDSGVYFCASSQRSDRANEKLFFGSGTQLSVL.

V gene TRBV15 combines with J gene TRBJ2-5; the match to TRBD1 covers 7 bases. The CDR3 length is 19 residues. V lost 3 bases to trimming and J lost 0 bases; unmatched junction nucleotides: 16. CDR1 and CDR2 (germline): LNHNV, YYDKDF (reference sequence). This CDR3 reads CATSRGSGGPNRYQETQYF. CDR3 DNA: TGTGCCACCAGCAGGGGGTCAGGGGGTCCTAATAGATACCAAGAGACCCAGTACTTC.

CDR3 nucleotide sequence: TGTGCCAGCAGCTTGGGGACAGGGGAAGCTTTCTTT. Translated: CASSLGTGEAFF. The chain combines TRBV7-9 with TRBJ1-1; 9 positions agree with TRBD1. This CDR3 spans 12 amino acids. J lost 8 bases, V lost 3 bases, and 1 base had no gene match. Germline CDR1 and CDR2: SEHNR and FQNEAQ (reference sequence).